The source of this T cell receptor beta chain is a study of naive and memory T cell subsets (TCRdb year 2017). In the study overall: An open-source, UMI-based TCR alpha and beta sequencing pipeline was applied to sorted naive and memory peripheral blood T cell subsets. Complete agreement was observed between the functional CMV T cell responses and the IgG serology results. RNA was DNase-treated and reverse transcribed with TCR constant-region primers, mostly using SuperScript III.

Preparation of the library involved UMI-ligation and nested PCR. An equimolar mix of two oligonucleotides covering both TRBC1 and TRBC2 was used as the beta constant-region primer. The ligated cDNA went through four rounds of PCR with nested alpha and beta constant-region primers together with the SP2 primer. A single-stranded oligonucleotide containing the SP2 primer and a 12-nucleotide UMI was joined to the 3' end of the cDNA by T4 RNA ligase 1. The ligation reaction was kept at 16 degrees C for 20-24 hours. To avoid over-amplification, PCR2 was usually performed as a SYBR Green qPCR and halted once a predetermined threshold was reached. Every purification after the first one was done using Agencourt AMPure XP magnetic beads. Libraries were quantified by Qubit and checked on a TapeStation, where a main peak was expected near 650 bp. The pooled libraries were sequenced on an Illumina MiSeq using v2 2x251 paired-end kits, which usually yielded 1-2 million reads per sample. Each sample's library went into the pool at about 4.2 nM, and roughly 4.5-8% PhiX was added to help with cluster recognition. Processing in the source paper ran as follows. Decombinator assigned V and J genes to Demultiplexor-processed FASTQ reads by tag matching, allowing a single base-pair mismatch. By using UMIs, Collapsinator corrected both sequencing errors and the frequency errors caused by PCR heterogeneity. CDR3Translator translated TCRs and extracted CDR3s from the conserved cysteine to the FGXG phenylalanine, flagging non-productive sequences. Gini, Shannon entropy and inverse Simpson indices were computed after subsampling the repertoires to the same number of UMI-defined TCRs. Within the linear range, a power law was fitted by maximum likelihood to the distributions of clonotype abundance. On one naive CD8 sample, the pipeline and MIGEC gave similar UMI counts, unique TCR numbers and clonal distributions. The repertoires were searched for some 7,300 CMV-associated CDR3 sequences that had been compiled from VDJdb and a published dataset. The public reads were reanalyzed by TCRdb: fastp trimming at Q25, MiXCR alignment, in-frame beta chains only. For every CDR3 protein sequence, its rows merge into one entry that carries the most common genes and DNA. None of the V and J calls come from the authors' own analysis; TCRdb made them. Recorded for this sample are tens of thousands of distinct CDR3 sequences; 15% to 20% of them occurred a single time. The ten largest account for 3% to 4% of the sample.

This clonotype was seen many times. Its antigen target is currently unknown. Base qualities are missing; no much larger clone stands one base away. From the second PCR step on, the TCR alpha and beta chain libraries were amplified in separate reactions. CMV status of each donor was established by measuring IFNgamma production from CD4+ T cells after fresh PBMCs were stimulated overnight with CMV viral lysate. CD4 T cells were positively selected using Miltenyi beads, after which CD8 T cells were positively selected from the CD4-negative fraction. Cells stained for CD3, CD4, CD8, CD45RA, CD27 and a live/dead dye were sorted on a BD Aria II into four subsets by CD45RA and CD27. The sorting gate for effector memory cells was CD45RA-CD27-, and the sorting gate for EMRA cells was CD45RA+CD27-. A few healthy volunteers provided blood, and the blood of each volunteer was split into CD4 and CD8 T cells and then into four differentiation subsets. Approximately 130 ml of peripheral blood was drawn per donor, and PBMC were isolated by Ficoll-Paque PLUS density-gradient centrifugation. Sorted cells were lysed in RLT buffer, after which RNA was extracted using a Qiagen RNeasy kit and stored at -80 degrees C.

General conclusions and limits of the study: The repertoire findings for the naive and memory subsets could not be validated against a ground truth, as none was available. In both CD4 and CD8 cells, a rise in Gini index and a fall in Shannon and inverse Simpson diversity were observed from naive through CM, EM and EMRA. TCR abundance followed a power law with an exponent that was different for naive and memory subsets but consistent across the three individuals. RNA-based TCR counts may be influenced by expression changes linked to T cell activation and differentiation. Single alpha or beta chain sequences, rather than paired alpha/beta receptors, were used to define clonotypes. Once error correction was done, more than 95% of naive TCR sequences showed up just once, which made the naive abundance distributions much steeper than those of the memory subsets.

CDR1 and CDR2 (MNHNS, SASEGT) derive from the germline V gene. Here V drops 5 bases and J drops 7 bases, and the junction holds 3 bases not matched to any gene. From the cysteine up to the phenylalanine, the CDR3 has a length of 14 residues. Only the CDR3 DNA stays, 42 bases, in frame from base 1. This TCR was sampled from a human donor in good health. Sample: effector memory CD4+ T cells from blood. Sample cell subset or site, as interpreted from the label and publication: effector memory, CD45RA- CD27-. The chain uses TRBV6-1 and TRBJ1-6; TRBD1 aligns with 9 central bases. CDR3 sequence: CASSWGQGNSPLHF. The DNA sequence is given as TGTGCCAGCAGTTGGGGACAGGGAAATTCACCCCTCCACTTT.